This T cell receptor beta chain was profiled in a study of Ad26.COV2.S vaccination and SARS-CoV-2 variants. Whole-study context: Dosing was one shot or two shots 56 days apart. Study observations and caveats: The TCR-based breadth and depth measures might underestimate overall T cell responses.

There are 17 residues in the CDR3. The trim removed 0 bases at V and 1 base at J, leaving 8 bases unmatched. Looked up from germline, CDR1 is MGHRA and CDR2 is YSYEKL. As regards this clone: The antigen is not known.

Assay: immunoSEQ multiplex PCR; the TCRdb copy retains only in-frame clones and omits some. The data hold roughly 450,000 clones, with around 90% observed a single time. Treatment denoted: some 20 received Ad26.COV2.S at low or high dose, single or two shots; several received placebo; per-sample allocation not given. Sampling occurred on day 63 after the first vaccine or placebo injection. Vaccination used an Ad26 vector expressing Wuhan-strain SARS-CoV-2 spike. The rearrangement joins TRBV4-1 to TRBJ1-1; TRBD1 matches 7 bases. The receptor comes from a person aged 18-60 years who received the Ad26.COV2.S COVID-19 vaccine or a placebo. This material consisted of peripheral blood, taken in a trial of Ad26.COV2.S vaccine versus placebo. The CDR3 nucleotides read TGCGCCAGCAGCCAAGATGGGGCAGGGGGGGCGAACACTGAAGCTTTCTTT. It encodes CASSQDGAGGANTEAFF.